The T cell receptor beta chain under discussion was sequenced for a study of blood T cells in healthy people across ages. With respect to this clonotype: Its cognate antigen is unknown.

For the second PCR, which ran for about 7 to 12 cycles, a sample-barcoded 5' primer and a J-beta primer mix were used. Using its own MiXCR run on the 5' RACE reads, TCRdb lists one record per CDR3 protein. The sample lists 730,000 or so distinct CDR3 sequences, about 43% occurring once. V gave up 3 bases and J gave up 3 bases; unmatched junction bases: 4. The CDR3 loop spans 15 amino acids. From germline, CDR1 is LGHNA and CDR2 YSLEER. Study-wide findings and caveats: Roughly linear declines in TCR beta diversity per million T cells occurred with age.

This chain joins TRBV4-3 and TRBJ2-2, with TRBD1 matching over 7 bases. The clonotype was recovered from a man older than 75 in good health. Sequencing was performed on blood. The CDR3 loop reads CASSQTGQYTGELFF. The CDR3, as DNA: TGCGCCAGCAGCCAGACGGGACAGTACACCGGGGAGCTGTTTTTT.